This T cell receptor beta chain stems from a study of blood T cell repertoires in COVID-19 (dated by TCRdb to 2018 to 2021). Looking at the study overall: Collaborator samples came from the United States, Italy and Spain and covered acute and convalescent phases of COVID-19. Where available, HLA class I and class II types were obtained from metadata supplied by the sample provider rather than from assay-based typing. A freely available public database, intended as a resource for researchers studying the immune response to SARS-CoV-2, is where the repertoires were released. The samples were drawn from two sources: the first 160 participants of the ongoing ImmuneRACE study, and 1,254 subjects contributed by 6 global collaborators. The prospective study material was composed of cDNA or gDNA derived from T cells, B-cell-depleted T cells, or PBMCs. Deeply sampled blood TCRbeta repertoires from subjects exposed to, actively infected with, or recovered from COVID-19 were included in the dataset. The sample metadata nearly always contained a de-identified subject ID, COVID-19 status, age in years and sex. The paper as a whole reports these results and caveats: How much clinical and demographic metadata was included differed by source and by participant, and the metadata was provided uncurated.

Of note for this clone: Its antigen is unknown. No per-base quality is available; no much larger clone lies one base away.

Participants in the prospective study were aged roughly 18 to 89 years, lived in more than 20 United States geographic areas, and enrolled through a virtual design. In the prospective study, participants were assigned to cohorts based on the clinical history participants reported in a screening survey and a study questionnaire. For ImmuneRACE Cohort 3, a participant was defined as recovered based on two consecutive negative NP/OP PCR tests, clearance by a healthcare professional, or resolution of symptoms. Each participant in the prospective study had whole blood, serum and a nasopharyngeal or oropharyngeal swab collected by mobile phlebotomists. Prospective study participants could optionally give additional blood draws and questionnaires over an approximately 2-month period. Blood samples from the prospective study were shipped frozen or at room temperature prior to DNA extraction. CDR1 LNHNV and CDR2 YYDKDF are derived from the germline V gene (reference sequence). V was cut back by 1 base and J by 7 bases, leaving a gap of 14 bases between them. Inclusive of the bounding cysteine and phenylalanine, the CDR3 is 15 residues long. Only the CDR3 part of the read is kept: 45 bases, read in frame from the first base.

TCRbeta CDR3 regions were amplified from genomic DNA by means of the immunoSEQ Assay, a bias-controlled multiplex PCR. The study's own analysis went as follows. The number of nucleated cells in each sample was estimated from the amplification of reference gene primers within the assay. To quantify the absolute abundance of each unique TCRbeta CDR3 rearrangement, sequence reads were collapsed and filtered. For each sample, productive Simpson clonality was calculated as the square root of Simpson's diversity index across productive rearrangements. Not all clones reach the TCRdb copy of this immuneACCESS table, which keeps in-frame sequences only. Checked studies attribute under half of the gap to unresolved V genes and leave the rest unexplained. The D gene and trimming were derived from the DNA, and the V and J assignments and clone size from that table. Here the sample has about 200,000 clones; about 90% occur a single time. The biggest ten clones account for 2% to 2.5% of the sample.

This receptor was obtained from a woman aged 30 to 39 who had recovered from COVID-19. The chain was built from TRBV15 and TRBJ2-1; a tentative D match to TRBD2 spans 6 bases. The sequencing input was PBMCs or T cells enriched from blood (not recorded which). The DNA sequence follows: TGTGCCACCAGCAGAGTCGAGCTAGCGAAGAATGAGCAGTTCTTC. This sequence encodes CATSRVELAKNEQFF.